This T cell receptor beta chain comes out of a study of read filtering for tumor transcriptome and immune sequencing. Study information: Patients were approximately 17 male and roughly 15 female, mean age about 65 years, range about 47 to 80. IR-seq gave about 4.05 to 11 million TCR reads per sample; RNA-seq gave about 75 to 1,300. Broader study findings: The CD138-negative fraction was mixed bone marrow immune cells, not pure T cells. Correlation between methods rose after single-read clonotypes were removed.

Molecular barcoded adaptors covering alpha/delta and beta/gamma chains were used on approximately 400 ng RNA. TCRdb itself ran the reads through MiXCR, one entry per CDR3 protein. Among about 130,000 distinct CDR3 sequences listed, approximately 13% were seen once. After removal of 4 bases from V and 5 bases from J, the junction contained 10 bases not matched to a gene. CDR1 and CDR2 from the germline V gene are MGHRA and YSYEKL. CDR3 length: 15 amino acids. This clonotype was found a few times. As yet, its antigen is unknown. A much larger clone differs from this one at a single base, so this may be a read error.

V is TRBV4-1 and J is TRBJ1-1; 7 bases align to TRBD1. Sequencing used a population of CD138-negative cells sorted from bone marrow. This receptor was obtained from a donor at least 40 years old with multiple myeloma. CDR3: CASSPQTGKETEAFF. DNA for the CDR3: TGCGCCAGCAGCCCGCAGACAGGGAAAGAAACTGAAGCTTTCTTT.